Here is one T cell receptor beta chain with its context. Its antigen is unknown. This sample was included in a study of T cell responses to AZD1222 COVID-19 vaccine. About the study: Analyses pooled second doses at about 4 or about 12 weeks. Findings and caveats of the study: Increases in Spike-specific TCR breadth and depth were seen after two AZD1222 doses. It was only a handful of AZD1222 recipients who were seropositive at baseline. Donors were largely white British and mainly female; clonal diversity was possibly underestimated.

The CDR3 is made up of 20 amino acids. The V end lost 1 base, the J end lost 1 base, and 24 bases lay between the germline ends. Germline V lookup: CDR1 LGHNA, CDR2 YSLEER. TCRdb keeps only in-frame clones here, not all; method: immunoSEQ multiplex PCR. The data contain about 60,000 clones, 80% to 90% of them singletons. The sequenced sample was peripheral blood, obtained on day 0 of AZD1222 vaccination. The receptor's source is an adult in good health. The chain couples TRBV4-3 to TRBJ2-3; weak D call: TRBD2 (6 bases). The CDR3 loop is CASSQGGSVAWRAGTDTQYF. DNA of the CDR3: TGCGCCAGCAGCCAAGGGGGTTCAGTGGCTTGGAGGGCAGGCACAGATACGCAGTATTTT.